Included here is one T cell receptor beta chain sequence, with context. Recruits, aged roughly 18 to 95 years, lived in 24 US areas. Cohort placement rested on clinical history that participants reported themselves. Authors' processing steps: Amplified reference gene primers provided the basis for estimating nucleated cell counts. Produced via immunoSEQ multiplex PCR; TCRdb's table is partial and in-frame only. Clone size and the V and J calls come from that table; the DNA yielded D and trimming. The repertoire includes approximately 250,000 clones, around 90% of them detected once, and about 3% sits in the top ten. V gave up 4 bases and J gave up 3 bases; unmatched junction bases: 4. Germline CDR1 is ENHRY and CDR2 is SYGVKD. This CDR3 spans 14 amino acids. The data derive from a study of blood T cell repertoires in COVID-19. Study details: Nucleic acid was either cDNA or gDNA, and it came from T cells, B-cell-depleted T cells, or PBMCs.

The V call is TRBV10-3, the J call TRBJ2-5, with 8 bases matching TRBD2. The sample was PBMCs or T cells enriched from blood (not recorded which). The clonotype originates from a man aged 40-55 years who had been exposed to COVID-19. CDR3 bases: TGTGCCATCAGTGTGGGGACTAGAAAAGAGACCCAGTACTTC. This gives the protein CAISVGTRKETQYF.